This T cell receptor (beta chain) appears in the sequencing data of a study of technical replicates of blood from a few donors. The CDR3 length is 14 residues. Trimming stripped 4 bases from V and 4 bases from J, with 14 bases between. CDR1 SGDLS and CDR2 YYNGEE come from the germline V gene. Profiling relied on immunoSEQ multiplex PCR, and the TCRdb table lists in-frame clones only, not all of them. Here the sample spans about 80,000 clones, 95% to 99% being singletons. V usage is TRBV9 and J usage is TRBJ2-5, with a weak D call TRBD2 (6 bases). Sequencing was done on a sample of T cells isolated from PBMCs. The TCR sequence derives from a human donor in good health. The CDR3 nucleotides are TGTGCCAGCAGCCCCGGACTATTTACAGAGACCCAGTACTTC. Protein sequence: CASSPGLFTETQYF.